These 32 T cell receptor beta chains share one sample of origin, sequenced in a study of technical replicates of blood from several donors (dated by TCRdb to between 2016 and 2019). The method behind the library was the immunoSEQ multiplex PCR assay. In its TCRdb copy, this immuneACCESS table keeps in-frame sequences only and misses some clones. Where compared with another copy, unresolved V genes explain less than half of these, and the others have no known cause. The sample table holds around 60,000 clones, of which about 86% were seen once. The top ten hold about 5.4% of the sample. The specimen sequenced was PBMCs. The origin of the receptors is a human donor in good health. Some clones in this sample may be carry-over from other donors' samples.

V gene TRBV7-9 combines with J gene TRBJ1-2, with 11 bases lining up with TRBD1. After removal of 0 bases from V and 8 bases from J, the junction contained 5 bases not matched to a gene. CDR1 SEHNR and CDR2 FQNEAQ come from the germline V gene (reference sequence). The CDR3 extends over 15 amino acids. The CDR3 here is CASSLALDRGRGYTF. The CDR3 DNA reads TGTGCCAGCAGCTTAGCCCTGGACAGGGGGCGAGGCTACACCTTC.

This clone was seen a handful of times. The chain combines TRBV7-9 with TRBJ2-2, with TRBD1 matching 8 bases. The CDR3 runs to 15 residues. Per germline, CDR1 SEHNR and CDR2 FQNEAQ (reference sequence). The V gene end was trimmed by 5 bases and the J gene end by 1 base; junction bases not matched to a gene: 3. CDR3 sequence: CASSIGTGNTGELFF. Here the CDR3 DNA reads TGTGCCAGCAGCATAGGGACAGGGAACACCGGGGAGCTGTTTTTT.

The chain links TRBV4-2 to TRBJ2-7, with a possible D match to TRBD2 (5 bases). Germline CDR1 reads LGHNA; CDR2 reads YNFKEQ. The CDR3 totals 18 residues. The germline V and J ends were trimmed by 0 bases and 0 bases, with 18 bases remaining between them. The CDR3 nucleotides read TGTGCCAGCAGCCAAGATAGCCCCAAGAGCGGAACCTCCTACGAGCAGTACTTC. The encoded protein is CASSQDSPKSGTSYEQYF.

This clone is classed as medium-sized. The CDR3 DNA reads as TGTGCCAGCATAGCGGGGGAATTTTCGGAGACCCAGTACTTC. Encoded protein: CASIAGEFSETQYF. The chain couples TRBV6-1 to TRBJ2-5, with 9 nucleotides matching TRBD2. CDR1 and CDR2 (germline): MNHNS, SASEGT. Trimming took 7 bases from V and 5 from J; bases not matched to a gene: 8. The CDR3 contains 14 residues.

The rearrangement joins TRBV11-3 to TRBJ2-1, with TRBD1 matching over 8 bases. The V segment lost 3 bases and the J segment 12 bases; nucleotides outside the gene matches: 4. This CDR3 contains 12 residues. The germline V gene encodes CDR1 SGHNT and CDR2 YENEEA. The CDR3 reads CASSFARGPQFF. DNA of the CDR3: TGTGCCAGCAGCTTCGCCAGGGGGCCGCAGTTCTTC.

The CDR3 here is CASSQEKGGQGRTYEQYF. DNA for the CDR3: TGCGCCAGCAGCCAAGAAAAAGGGGGACAGGGGCGAACCTACGAGCAGTACTTC. J is TRBJ2-7 and V is TRBV4-1, with 10 bases lining up with TRBD1. Germline CDR1 reads MGHRA; CDR2 reads YSYEKL. The CDR3 totals 18 residues. With 0 bases clipped from V and 2 bases from J, the junction kept 10 bases outside the gene matches.

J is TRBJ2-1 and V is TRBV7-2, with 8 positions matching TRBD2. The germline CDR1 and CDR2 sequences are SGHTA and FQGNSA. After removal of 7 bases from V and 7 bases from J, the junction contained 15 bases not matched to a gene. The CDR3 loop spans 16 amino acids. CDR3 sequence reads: CASNTQGLALRNEQFF. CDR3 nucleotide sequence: TGTGCCAGCAACACCCAAGGACTAGCTTTAAGGAATGAGCAGTTCTTC.

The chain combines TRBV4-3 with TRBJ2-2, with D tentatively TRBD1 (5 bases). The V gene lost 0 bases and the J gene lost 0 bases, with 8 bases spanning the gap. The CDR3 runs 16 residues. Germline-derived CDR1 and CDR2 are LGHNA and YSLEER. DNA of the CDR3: TGCGCCAGCAGCCAAGATTGGACATCGAACACCGGGGAGCTGTTTTTT. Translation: CASSQDWTSNTGELFF.

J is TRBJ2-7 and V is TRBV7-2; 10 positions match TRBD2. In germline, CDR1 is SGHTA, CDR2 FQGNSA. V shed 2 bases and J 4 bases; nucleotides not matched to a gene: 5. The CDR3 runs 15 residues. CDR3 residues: CASSLFSSGSYEQYF. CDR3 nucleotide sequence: TGTGCCAGCAGCTTATTTTCTAGCGGGAGTTACGAGCAGTACTTC.

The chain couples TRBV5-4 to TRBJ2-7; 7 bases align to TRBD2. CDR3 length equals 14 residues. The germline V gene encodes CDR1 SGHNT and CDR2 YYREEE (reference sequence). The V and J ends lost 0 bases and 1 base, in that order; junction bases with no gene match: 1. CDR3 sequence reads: CASSLAGGSYEQYF. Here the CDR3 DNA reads TGTGCCAGCAGCTTGGCGGGGGGATCCTACGAGCAGTACTTC.

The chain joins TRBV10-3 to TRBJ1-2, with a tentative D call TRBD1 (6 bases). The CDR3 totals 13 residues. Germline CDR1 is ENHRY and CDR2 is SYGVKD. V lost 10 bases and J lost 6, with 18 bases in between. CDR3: CATGATGNHGYTF. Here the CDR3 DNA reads TGTGCCACCGGAGCCACAGGGAACCATGGCTACACCTTC.

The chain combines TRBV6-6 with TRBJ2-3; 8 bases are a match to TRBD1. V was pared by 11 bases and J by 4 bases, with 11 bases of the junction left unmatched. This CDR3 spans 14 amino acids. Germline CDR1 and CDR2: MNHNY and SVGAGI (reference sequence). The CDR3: CAVHRDRFADTQYF. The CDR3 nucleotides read TGTGCCGTGCACCGGGACAGGTTCGCAGATACGCAGTATTTT.

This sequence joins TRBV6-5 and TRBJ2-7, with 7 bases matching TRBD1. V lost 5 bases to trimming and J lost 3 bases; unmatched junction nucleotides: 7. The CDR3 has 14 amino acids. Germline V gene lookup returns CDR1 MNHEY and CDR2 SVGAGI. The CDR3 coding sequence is TGTGCCAGCAGTCGGGACAGCAATTTCTACGAGCAGTACTTC. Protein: CASSRDSNFYEQYF.

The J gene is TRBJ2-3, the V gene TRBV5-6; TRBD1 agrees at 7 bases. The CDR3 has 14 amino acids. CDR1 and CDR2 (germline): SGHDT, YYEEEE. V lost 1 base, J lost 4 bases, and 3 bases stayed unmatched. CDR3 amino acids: CASSLIQGPDTQYF. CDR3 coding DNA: TGTGCCAGCAGCTTGATACAGGGGCCAGATACGCAGTATTTT.

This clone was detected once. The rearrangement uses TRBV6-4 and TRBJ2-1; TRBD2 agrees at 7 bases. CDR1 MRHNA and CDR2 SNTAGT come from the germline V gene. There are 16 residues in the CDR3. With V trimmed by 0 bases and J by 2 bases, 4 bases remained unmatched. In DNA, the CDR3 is TGTGCCAGCAGTGACTCTTGGCTAGCGGCCTACAATGAGCAGTTCTTC. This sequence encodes CASSDSWLAAYNEQFF.

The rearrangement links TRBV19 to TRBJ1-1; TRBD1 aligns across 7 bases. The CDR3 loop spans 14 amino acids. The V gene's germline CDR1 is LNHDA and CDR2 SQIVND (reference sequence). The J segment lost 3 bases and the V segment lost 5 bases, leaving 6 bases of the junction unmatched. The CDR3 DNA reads TGTGCCAGTAGTTATCGGCAGGGGGACACTGAAGCTTTCTTT. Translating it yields CASSYRQGDTEAFF. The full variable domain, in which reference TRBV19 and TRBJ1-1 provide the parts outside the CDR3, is DGGITQSPKYLFRKEGQNVTLSCEQNLNHDAMYWYRQDPGQGLRLIYYSQIVNDFQKGDIAEGYSVSREKKESFPLTVTSAQKNPTAFYLCASSYRQGDTEAFFGQGTRLTVV.

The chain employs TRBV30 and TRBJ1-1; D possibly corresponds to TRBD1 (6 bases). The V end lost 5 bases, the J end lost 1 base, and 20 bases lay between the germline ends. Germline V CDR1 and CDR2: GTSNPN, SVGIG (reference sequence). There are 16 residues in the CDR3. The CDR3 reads CAWDSDSNVWNTEAFF. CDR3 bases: TGTGCCTGGGACTCGGACAGTAATGTGTGGAACACTGAAGCTTTCTTT.

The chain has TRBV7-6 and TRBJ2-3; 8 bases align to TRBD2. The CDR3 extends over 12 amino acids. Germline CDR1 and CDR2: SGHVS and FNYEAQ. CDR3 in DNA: TGTGCTTCGGAGCGGGAGACAGATACGCAGTATTTT. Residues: CASERETDTQYF.

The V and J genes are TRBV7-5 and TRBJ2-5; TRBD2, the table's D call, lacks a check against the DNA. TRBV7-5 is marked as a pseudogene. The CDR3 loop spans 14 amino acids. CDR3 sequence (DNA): TGTGTCAGAAGCTTAATCTCAGCGCAAGAGACCCAGTACTTC. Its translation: CVRSLISAQETQYF.

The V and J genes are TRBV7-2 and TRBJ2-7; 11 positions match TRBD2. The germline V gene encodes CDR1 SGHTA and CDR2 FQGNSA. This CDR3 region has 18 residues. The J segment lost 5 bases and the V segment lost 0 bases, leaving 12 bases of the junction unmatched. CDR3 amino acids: CASSLANRLAGGKDEQYF. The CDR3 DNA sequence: TGTGCCAGCAGCTTAGCGAATAGGCTAGCGGGAGGAAAGGACGAGCAGTACTTC. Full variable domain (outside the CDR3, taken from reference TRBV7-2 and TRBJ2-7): GAGVSQSPSNKVTEKGKDVELRCDPISGHTALYWYRQSLGQGLEFLIYFQGNSAPDKSGLPSDRFSAERTGGSVSTLTIQRTQQEDSAVYLCASSLANRLAGGKDEQYFGPGTRLTVT.

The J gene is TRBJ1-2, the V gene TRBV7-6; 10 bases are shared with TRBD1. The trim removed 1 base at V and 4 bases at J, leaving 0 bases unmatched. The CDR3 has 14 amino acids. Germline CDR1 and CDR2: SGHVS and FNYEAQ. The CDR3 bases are TGTGCCAGCAGCTTAGGGACAGGGGGCTATGGCTACACCTTC. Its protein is CASSLGTGGYGYTF.

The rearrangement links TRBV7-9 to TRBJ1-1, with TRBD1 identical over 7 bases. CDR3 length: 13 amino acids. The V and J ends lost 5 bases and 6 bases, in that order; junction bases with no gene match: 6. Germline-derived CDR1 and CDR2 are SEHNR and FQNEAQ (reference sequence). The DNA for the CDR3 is TGTGCCAGCAGCGCCAGGGGGGAGGCTGAAGCTTTCTTT. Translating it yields CASSARGEAEAFF.

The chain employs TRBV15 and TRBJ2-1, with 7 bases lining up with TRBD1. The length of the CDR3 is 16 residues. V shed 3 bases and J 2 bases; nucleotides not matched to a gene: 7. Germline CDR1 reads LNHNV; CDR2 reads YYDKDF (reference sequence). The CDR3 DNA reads TGTGCCACCAGCAGTACGACAGGGCGACCCTACAATGAGCAGTTCTTC. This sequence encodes CATSSTTGRPYNEQFF.

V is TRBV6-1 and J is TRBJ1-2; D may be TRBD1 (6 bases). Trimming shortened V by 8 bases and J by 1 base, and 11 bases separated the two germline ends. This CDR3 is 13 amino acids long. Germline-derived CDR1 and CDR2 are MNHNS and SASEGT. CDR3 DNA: TGTGCCAGCCCGGGACACCTTAACTATGGCTACACCTTC. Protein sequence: CASPGHLNYGYTF.

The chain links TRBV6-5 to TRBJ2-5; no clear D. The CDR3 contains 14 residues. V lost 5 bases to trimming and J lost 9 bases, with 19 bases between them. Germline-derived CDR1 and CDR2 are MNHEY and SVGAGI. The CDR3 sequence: CASSPPPRSAAQYF. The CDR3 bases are TGTGCCAGCAGTCCCCCCCCACGGTCGGCGGCCCAGTACTTC.

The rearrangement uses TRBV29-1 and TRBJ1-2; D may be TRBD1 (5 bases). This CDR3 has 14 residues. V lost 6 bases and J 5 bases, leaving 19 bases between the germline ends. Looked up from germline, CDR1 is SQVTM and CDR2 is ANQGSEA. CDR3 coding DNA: TGCAGCGTCGCGGGACTCAAGGCGGGATATGGCTACACCTTC. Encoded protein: CSVAGLKAGYGYTF.

The CDR3 region is CASSLKGLVSDEQFF. As DNA, the CDR3 is TGTGCCAGCAGCTTAAAGGGACTAGTTAGCGATGAGCAGTTCTTC. V and J are TRBV7-2 and TRBJ2-1, with 8 bases that match TRBD2. The CDR3 consists of 15 residues. CDR1 SGHTA and CDR2 FQGNSA come from the germline V gene. V shed 2 bases and J 8 bases; nucleotides not matched to a gene: 8.

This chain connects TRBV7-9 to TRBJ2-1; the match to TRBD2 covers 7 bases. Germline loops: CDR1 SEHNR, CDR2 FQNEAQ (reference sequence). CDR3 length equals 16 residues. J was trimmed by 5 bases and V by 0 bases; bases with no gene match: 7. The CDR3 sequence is CASSLAETSRHNEQFF. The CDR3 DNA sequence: TGTGCCAGCAGCTTAGCGGAGACTAGCCGACACAATGAGCAGTTCTTC.

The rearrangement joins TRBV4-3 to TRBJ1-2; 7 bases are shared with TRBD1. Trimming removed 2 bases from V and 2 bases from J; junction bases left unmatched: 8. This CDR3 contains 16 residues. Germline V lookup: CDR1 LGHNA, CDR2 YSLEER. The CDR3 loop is CASSQHYRGENYGYTF. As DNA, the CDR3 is TGCGCCAGCAGCCAACACTACAGGGGAGAGAACTATGGCTACACCTTC.

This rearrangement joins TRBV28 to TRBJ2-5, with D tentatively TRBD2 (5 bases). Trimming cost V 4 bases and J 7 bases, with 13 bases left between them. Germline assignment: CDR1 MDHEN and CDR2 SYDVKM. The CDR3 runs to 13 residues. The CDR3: CASSSGTMGTQYF. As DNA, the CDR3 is TGTGCCAGCAGTTCGGGAACGATGGGGACCCAGTACTTC. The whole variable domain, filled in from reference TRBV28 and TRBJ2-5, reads DVKVTQSSRYLVKRTGEKVFLECVQDMDHENMFWYRQDPGLGLRLIYFSYDVKMKEKGDIPEGYSVSREKKERFSLILESASTNQTSMYLCASSSGTMGTQYFGPGTRLLVL.

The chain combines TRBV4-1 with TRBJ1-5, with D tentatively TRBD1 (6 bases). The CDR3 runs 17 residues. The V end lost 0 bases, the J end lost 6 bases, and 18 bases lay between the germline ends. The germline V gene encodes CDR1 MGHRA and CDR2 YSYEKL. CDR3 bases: TGCGCCAGCAGCCAAGATGAAACGGGGGGAGGGGGTCAGCCCCAGCATTTT. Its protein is CASSQDETGGGGQPQHF.

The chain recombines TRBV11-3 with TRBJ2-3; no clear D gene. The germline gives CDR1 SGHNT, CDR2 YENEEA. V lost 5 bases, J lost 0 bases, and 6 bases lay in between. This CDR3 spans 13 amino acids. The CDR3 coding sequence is TGTGCCAGCAGCCCCCCAAGCACAGATACGCAGTATTTT. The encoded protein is CASSPPSTDTQYF. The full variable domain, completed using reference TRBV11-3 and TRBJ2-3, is EAGVVQSPRYKIIEKKQPVAFWCNPISGHNTLYWYLQNLGQGPELLIRYENEEAVDDSQLPKDRFSAERLKGVDSTLKIQPAELGDSAVYLCASSPPSTDTQYFGPGTRLTVL.